Below are 19 T cell receptor beta chains sequenced from a single sample in a study of blood T cell repertoires in COVID-19. Only in-frame clones appear in the TCRdb table, and some are missing; sequencing was by immunoSEQ multiplex PCR. The data show fewer than 200,000 clones, under 85% seen once. Sequencing input: PBMCs or T cells enriched from blood (not recorded which). The receptor set was obtained from a man over 45 who had recovered from COVID-19.

The chain has TRBV27 and TRBJ2-7; D is unclear. Germline CDR1 is MNHEY and CDR2 is SMNVEV (reference sequence). Trimming took off 2 bases at V and 4 bases at J, with 12 bases between the two ends. CDR3 length: 14 residues. Here the CDR3 reads CASSLRREDYEQYF. CDR3 DNA: TGTGCCAGCAGTTTACGCAGAGAGGATTACGAGCAGTACTTC.

The CDR3 loop is CAISVTDRSTGELFF. The CDR3 DNA follows: TGTGCCATCAGTGTCACGGACAGAAGCACCGGGGAGCTGTTTTTT. The chain is built from TRBV10-3 and TRBJ2-2; weak D call: TRBD1 (6 bases). Trimming took off 4 bases at V and 4 bases at J, with 13 bases between the two ends. Germline-derived CDR1 and CDR2 are ENHRY and SYGVKD. There are 15 residues in the CDR3.

The CDR3 protein is CASSSAGNTIYF. DNA for the CDR3: TGTGCCAGCAGTTCGGCTGGAAACACCATATATTTT. This chain links TRBV6-6 with TRBJ1-3; D is unresolved. The ends were cut back, 4 bases at V and 2 bases at J, with 3 bases in the middle. The CDR3 is made up of 12 amino acids. Looked up from germline, CDR1 is MNHNY and CDR2 is SVGAGI (reference sequence).

The chain couples TRBV10-1 to TRBJ2-1; TRBD1 matches 7 bases. CDR1 and CDR2 from the germline V gene are WNHNN and SYGVQD (reference sequence). This CDR3 spans 10 amino acids. The CDR3 DNA reads TGCCACCCTAAGGGGGCACCGCAGTTCTTC. This translates into CHPKGAPQFF.

A note on this clone: This sample also contains other DNA sequences that code for the same CDR3. The gene calls are TRBV18 and TRBJ1-1; D remains ambiguous. Per germline, CDR1 KGHSH and CDR2 LQKENI. V lost 3 bases to trimming and J lost 2 bases, with 7 bases between them. CDR3 size: 13 residues. The CDR3, as DNA: TGTGCCAGCTCACCGGGCCCTAACACTGAAGCTTTCTTT. It codes for CASSPGPNTEAFF.

The rearrangement joins TRBV7-3 to TRBJ2-5; 8 positions match TRBD1. There are 15 residues in the CDR3. V lost 0 bases and J lost 6; bases outside the gene matches: 6. The V gene's germline CDR1 is SGHTA and CDR2 FQGTGA. The CDR3 region is CASSLTVTGVKTQYF. The CDR3 DNA follows: TGTGCCAGCAGCTTAACTGTGACAGGGGTTAAGACCCAGTACTTC.

The rearrangement uses TRBV7-9 and TRBJ1-1; D is undetermined. V gave up 1 base and J gave up 1 base, with 10 bases separating them. The CDR3 extends over 15 amino acids. Germline lookup yields CDR1 SEHNR and CDR2 FQNEAQ (reference sequence). CDR3 residues: CASSLDGKSNTEAFF. CDR3 sequence (DNA): TGTGCCAGCAGCTTAGACGGGAAATCGAACACTGAAGCTTTCTTT.

The chain joins TRBV5-1 to TRBJ1-2, with D perhaps matching TRBD1 (5 bases). The germline V and J ends were trimmed by 0 bases and 6 bases, with 9 bases remaining between them. The CDR3 spans 13 residues. Germline-derived CDR1 and CDR2 are SGHRS and YFSETQ. The CDR3 here is CASSLVGGDGYTF. CDR3 DNA: TGCGCCAGCAGCTTGGTCGGAGGGGATGGCTACACCTTC.

The V call is TRBV7-2, the J call TRBJ2-4, with 8 bases matching TRBD2. CDR3 size: 14 residues. Germline V CDR1 and CDR2: SGHTA, FQGNSA. V was pared by 3 bases and J by 6 bases, with 4 bases of the junction left unmatched. The CDR3 DNA reads as TGTGCCAGCAGCTTCGGGGGGGCCGGAAACATTCAGTACTTC. This gives the protein CASSFGGAGNIQYF.

The chain carries TRBV19 and TRBJ2-2, with 12 nucleotides matching TRBD1. CDR1 LNHDA and CDR2 SQIVND come from the germline V gene (reference sequence). The CDR3 runs 19 residues. Losses at the gene ends were 3 bases for V and 1 base for J; bases not matched to a gene: 9. CDR3 bases: TGTGCCAGTAGTATCACCGGGACAGGGGGCTCCCTGAACACCGGGGAGCTGTTTTTT. This encodes CASSITGTGGSLNTGELFF. Variable domain in full (rest from reference TRBV19 and TRBJ2-2): DGGITQSPKYLFRKEGQNVTLSCEQNLNHDAMYWYRQDPGQGLRLIYYSQIVNDFQKGDIAEGYSVSREKKESFPLTVTSAQKNPTAFYLCASSITGTGGSLNTGELFFGEGSRLTVL.

This chain links TRBV10-1 with TRBJ1-4; 7 nucleotides line up with TRBD1. Germline loops: CDR1 WNHNN, CDR2 SYGVQD (reference sequence). The ends lost 7 bases at V and 0 bases at J; junction bases unmatched: 8. The CDR3 runs 16 residues. DNA for the CDR3: TGCGCCAGCAACCGGAAGGGGGCTGCAACTAATGAAAAACTGTTTTTT. Protein: CASNRKGAATNEKLFF.

DNA of the CDR3: TGTGCCAGCAGCTTGATTTATCCGAAGGGGCAAGAGACCCAGTACTTC. Its protein is CASSLIYPKGQETQYF. The chain uses TRBV5-6 and TRBJ2-5; perhaps TRBD1 as D (5 bases). The V gene lost 1 base and the J gene lost 2 bases, with 15 bases spanning the gap. The germline V gene has CDR1 SGHDT and CDR2 YYEEEE. This CDR3 contains 16 residues.

As for this clone: The same CDR3 is also encoded by other DNA sequences in this sample. The CDR3 DNA reads TGCGCCAGCAGCTTGGGGACAGGTCGCAATCAGCCCCAGCATTTT. As protein: CASSLGTGRNQPQHF. The chain couples TRBV5-1 to TRBJ1-5, with 7 bases lining up with TRBD1. CDR3 length equals 15 residues. V was clipped by 0 bases and J by 2 bases; unmatched bases: 2. The germline V gene encodes CDR1 SGHRS and CDR2 YFSETQ.

The genes are TRBV18 and TRBJ2-7; 7 bases fit TRBD1. This CDR3 has 13 amino acids. Germline values: CDR1 KGHSH, CDR2 LQKENI. Trimming removed 1 base from V and 7 bases from J; junction bases left unmatched: 4. For the CDR3, the DNA is TGTGCCAGCTCACCACAGGGGGCCGGTGAGCAGTACTTC. Its protein product is CASSPQGAGEQYF.

The rearrangement joins TRBV7-9 to TRBJ2-1; 10 bases match TRBD1. CDR3 length: 15 residues. CDR1 is SEHNR, CDR2 FQNEAQ, per germline (reference sequence). Trimming cost V 5 bases and J 9 bases; bases outside gene matches: 10. CDR3: CASSKGGQGRAEQFF. The CDR3 nucleotides read TGTGCCAGCAGCAAAGGGGGACAGGGGAGGGCTGAGCAGTTCTTC.

The gene calls are TRBV28 and TRBJ1-6, with D uncertain. The CDR3 loop spans 13 amino acids. CDR1 is MDHEN, CDR2 SYDVKM, per germline. Deletions cut 6 bases from V and 10 bases from J, with 13 bases between. The CDR3 DNA follows: TGTGCCAGCAGGGCAGTCCCTGGCTCACCCCTCCACTTT. The encoded protein is CASRAVPGSPLHF.

The chain combines TRBV12-3 or TRBV12-4 with TRBJ1-2, with D unclear. V lost 3 bases to trimming and J lost 5 bases, with 10 bases between them. This CDR3 comprises 13 residues. The CDR3 sequence: CASSLVQYYGYTF. DNA of the CDR3: TGTGCCAGCAGTTTGGTGCAGTATTATGGCTACACCTTC.

The chain links TRBV5-4 to TRBJ2-2; a possible D gene is TRBD1 (5 bases). Germline-derived CDR1 and CDR2 are SGHNT and YYREEE (reference sequence). V dropped 0 bases and J dropped 4 bases, with 7 bases sitting between them. The CDR3 has 14 amino acids. DNA for the CDR3: TGTGCCAGCAGCTTGGAACAGGTCACCGGGGAGCTGTTTTTT. Translated, it gives CASSLEQVTGELFF.

The genes are TRBV3-1 (or the pseudogene TRBV3-2) and TRBJ1-1, with D possibly matching TRBD1 (5 bases). Looked up from germline, CDR1 is LGHDT and CDR2 is YNNKEL (reference sequence). Deletions cut 1 base from V and 8 bases from J, with 17 bases between. The CDR3 totals 15 residues. The CDR3 here is CASSQVAEDNPEAFF. As DNA, the CDR3 is TGTGCCAGCAGCCAAGTGGCAGAGGACAATCCCGAAGCTTTCTTT.